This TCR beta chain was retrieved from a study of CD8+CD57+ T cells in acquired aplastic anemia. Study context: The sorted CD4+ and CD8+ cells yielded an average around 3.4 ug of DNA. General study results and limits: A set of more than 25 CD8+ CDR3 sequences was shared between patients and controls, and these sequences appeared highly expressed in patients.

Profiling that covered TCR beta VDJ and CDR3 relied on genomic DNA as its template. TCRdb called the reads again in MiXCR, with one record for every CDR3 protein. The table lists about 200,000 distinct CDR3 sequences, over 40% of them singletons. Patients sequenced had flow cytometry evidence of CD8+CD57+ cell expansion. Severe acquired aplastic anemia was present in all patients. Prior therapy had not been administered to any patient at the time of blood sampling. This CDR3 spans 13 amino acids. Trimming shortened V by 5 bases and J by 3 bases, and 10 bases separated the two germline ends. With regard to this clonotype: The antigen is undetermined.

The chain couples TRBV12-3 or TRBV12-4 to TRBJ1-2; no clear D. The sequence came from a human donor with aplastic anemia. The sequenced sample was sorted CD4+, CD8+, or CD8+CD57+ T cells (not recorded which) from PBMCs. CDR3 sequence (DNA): TGTGCCAGCAGTGGGTACGGGGACTATGGCTACACCTTC. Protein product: CASSGYGDYGYTF.